Listed below are T cell receptor beta chains from one sample, sequenced in a study of regulatory T cells in long-lasting Graves disease. MiXCR, run by TCRdb on the multiplex PCR reads, gives a single entry per CDR3 protein. The repertoire consists of more than 400,000 distinct CDR3 sequences, with about 16% occurring once and the leading ten covering about 12%. This sample also belongs to another study, concerning T cells in Graves' hyperthyroidism and ophthalmopathy.

This sample comprised peripheral blood mononuclear cells (PBMCs), obtained at new diagnosis, from a patient treated with antithyroid drugs. These receptors came from a man aged 40-49 years with Graves disease. Each CDR3 is given with its conserved first and last residue. A D gene is named only where the DNA matches it firmly. Clone size is given for some rows only: seen once, a few or many times, or a class if the clone is expanded.

clone size	J gene	V gene	D gene	CDR3 protein	CDR3 DNA
few	TRBJ1-2	TRBV12-3/TRBV12-4	TRBD1	CASSLGGSGYTF	TGTGCCAGCAGTCTAGGGGGCTCTGGCTACACCTTC
many	TRBJ2-7	TRBV18	TRBD1	CASSSGTGSGEQYF	TGTGCCAGTTCTTCCGGGACAGGGTCAGGCGAGCAGTACTTC
many	TRBJ1-1	TRBV29-1	.	CSVEGGSWNTEAFF	TGCAGCGTTGAAGGGGGATCGTGGAACACTGAAGCTTTCTTT
many	TRBJ1-5	TRBV10-3	.	CAISETGTPNQPQHF	TGTGCCATCAGTGAAACCGGGACACCGAATCAGCCCCAGCATTTT
many	TRBJ2-2	TRBV28	TRBD2	CASSLISGRRTGELFF	TGTGCCAGCAGTTTAATCAGCGGGAGGCGCACCGGGGAGCTGTTTTTT
.	TRBJ2-2	TRBV28	TRBD1	CASSSPGQGFGSGELFF	TGTGCCAGCAGTTCACCGGGACAGGGGTTTGGTTCTGGGGAGCTGTTTTTT
many	TRBJ1-2	TRBV30	.	CAWSFGTVYGYTF	TGTGCCTGGAGTTTCGGGACGGTCTATGGCTACACCTTC
many	TRBJ2-2	TRBV11-2	.	CASSVRQIGTGELFF	TGTGCCAGCAGCGTGCGACAGATTGGAACCGGGGAGCTGTTTTTT
few	TRBJ2-4	TRBV12-3/TRBV12-4	.	CASSLPQNIQYF	TGTGCCAGCAGTTTGCCCCAAAACATTCAGTACTTC
many	TRBJ2-7	TRBV6-2/TRBV6-3	TRBD1	CASSYSGQGSYEQYF	TGTGCCAGCAGTTACTCGGGACAGGGATCCTACGAGCAGTACTTC
many	TRBJ1-2	TRBV2	.	CASSERGNYGYTF	TGTGCCAGCAGTGAACGGGGAAACTATGGCTACACCTTC
.	TRBJ1-6	TRBV25-1	.	CASSESPGRTDSPLHF	TGTGCCAGCAGTGAATCCCCAGGGCGGACTGATTCACCCCTCCACTTT
.	TRBJ1-2	TRBV20-1	TRBD1	CSARDRTGANYGYTF	TGCAGTGCTAGAGATCGGACAGGGGCTAACTATGGCTACACCTTC
many	TRBJ2-3	TRBV30	TRBD2	CAWSSGRASTDTQYF	TGTGCCTGGAGTAGCGGGAGGGCGAGCACAGATACGCAGTATTTT
many	TRBJ2-7	TRBV7-9	.	CASSPGSSGEQYF	TGTGCCAGCAGCCCCGGGAGTTCCGGCGAGCAGTACTTC
few	TRBJ2-7	TRBV27	.	CASSLSDPLAYEQYF	TGTGCCAGCAGTTTATCTGACCCCCTGGCCTACGAGCAGTACTTC
.	TRBJ1-1	TRBV10-2	.	CASTTGRMNTEAFF	TGCGCCAGCACTACAGGGAGGATGAACACTGAAGCTTTCTTT
few	TRBJ2-1	TRBV6-2/TRBV6-3	.	CASSSLVGGGPSYNEQFF	TGTGCCAGCAGTTCGTTAGTTGGGGGGGGCCCCTCCTACAATGAGCAGTTCTTC
many	TRBJ2-1	TRBV7-9	.	CASSLSHHSYNEQFF	TGTGCCAGCAGCTTATCGCACCACTCCTACAATGAGCAGTTCTTC
many	TRBJ2-3	TRBV2	.	CASSRDSFSADTQYF	TGTGCCAGCAGTCGGGACTCCTTTTCAGCCGATACGCAGTATTTT
many	TRBJ2-7	TRBV2	.	CASSATPNEQYF	TGTGCCAGCAGTGCAACTCCCAACGAGCAGTACTTC
few	TRBJ2-4	TRBV5-6	.	CASSPGTPLAKNIQYF	TGTGCCAGCAGCCCCGGGACACCGCTAGCCAAAAACATTCAGTACTTC
many	TRBJ2-2	TRBV28	.	CASSPQGVRGTGELFF	TGTGCCAGCAGCCCCCAGGGAGTTCGTGGCACCGGGGAGCTGTTTTTT
.	TRBJ2-1	TRBV20-1	.	CSALDRNEQFF	TGCAGTGCTTTGGACAGAAATGAGCAGTTCTTC
many	TRBJ2-5	TRBV6-1	.	CASSDIVAETQYF	TGTGCCAGCAGTGATATCGTGGCAGAGACCCAGTACTTC
many	TRBJ2-5	TRBV11-2	.	CASSHGPQGWETQYF	TGTGCCAGCAGCCACGGACCACAGGGATGGGAGACCCAGTACTTC
many	TRBJ2-1	TRBV7-9	.	CASSLGEAEWPYNEQFF	TGTGCCAGCAGCTTAGGGGAGGCGGAGTGGCCTTACAATGAGCAGTTCTTC
.	TRBJ1-3	TRBV9	TRBD1	CASSVDGGQGIGNTIYF	TGTGCCAGCAGCGTAGATGGAGGACAGGGAATTGGAAACACCATATATTTT
many	TRBJ2-7	TRBV3-1	.	CASSQGTSYEQYF	TGTGCCAGCAGCCAAGGAACAAGCTACGAGCAGTACTTC
many	TRBJ2-7	TRBV28	.	CATSKPGATYEQYF	TGTGCCACCTCCAAGCCAGGGGCCACCTACGAGCAGTACTTC
.	TRBJ2-3	TRBV2	.	CACSATDTQYF	TGTGCCTGCAGTGCCACAGATACGCAGTATTTT
many	TRBJ2-1	TRBV5-6	.	CASSLAAAVSGQFF	TGTGCCAGCAGCTTGGCGGCCGCCGTCTCCGGGCAGTTCTTC
.	TRBJ2-1	TRBV28	.	CASRRNNEQFF	TGTGCCAGCAGGCGAAACAATGAGCAGTTCTTC
many	TRBJ1-4	TRBV11-2	.	CASSLFLANEKLFF	TGTGCCAGCAGCTTATTCCTGGCTAATGAAAAACTGTTTTTT
many	TRBJ2-5	TRBV27	.	CASSPSYQETQYF	TGTGCCAGCAGTCCCTCGTACCAAGAGACCCAGTACTTC
.	TRBJ2-2	TRBV6-4	TRBD2	CASSYWTRSGLADSTGELFF	TGTGCCAGCAGTTACTGGACAAGGTCCGGGCTAGCGGACTCCACCGGGGAGCTGTTTTTT
many	TRBJ2-3	TRBV11-2	.	CASLIGDTQYF	TGTGCCAGCTTAATTGGAGATACGCAGTATTTT
few	TRBJ2-3	TRBV28	.	CASSFFGDRYSTDTQYF	TGTGCCAGCAGTTTTTTTGGGGACCGTTATAGCACAGATACGCAGTATTTT
.	TRBJ2-5	TRBV3-1	TRBD2	CASSRLERGQETQYF	TGTGCCAGCAGCCGCCTTGAGCGGGGACAAGAGACCCAGTACTTC
.	TRBJ2-2	TRBV29-1	.	CSVGEWDGELFF	TGCAGCGTTGGGGAGTGGGACGGGGAGCTGTTTTTT
many	TRBJ2-7	TRBV2	TRBD1	CASSEARTGVGYEQYF	TGTGCCAGCAGTGAAGCGAGGACAGGGGTGGGGTACGAGCAGTACTTC
.	TRBJ2-2	TRBV5-1	.	CASSLMGEATGELFF	TGTGCCAGCAGCTTGATGGGGGAGGCCACCGGGGAGCTGTTTTTT
few	TRBJ1-2	TRBV15	TRBD1	CATSETRDRGPGYTF	TGTGCCACCAGTGAAACCCGGGACAGGGGGCCTGGCTACACCTTC
many	TRBJ2-5	TRBV20-1	.	CSARDSGDYQETQYF	TGCAGTGCTAGAGATTCCGGGGACTACCAAGAGACCCAGTACTTC
.	TRBJ2-1	TRBV9	TRBD2	CASSGAGGPDNEQFF	TGTGCCAGCAGCGGAGCGGGAGGGCCCGACAATGAGCAGTTCTTC
many	TRBJ2-7	TRBV6-1	.	CASSEQRGFGYEQYF	TGTGCCAGCAGTGAACAAAGGGGGTTCGGGTACGAGCAGTACTTC